Below are 8 T cell receptor beta chains sequenced from a single sample in a study of human CD8 memory T cell subsets. Scientists made TCR beta libraries using UMI-labeled 5' RACE. After re-calling the 5' RACE reads, TCRdb lists one entry per CDR3 protein, DNA absent. In all, the sample yields around 10,000 distinct CDR3 sequences. The sample comprised CD8+ stem-like memory T cells (TSCM and TCM) sorted from PBMCs. The subset denotes: stem-like memory CD8 T cells (TSTEM), CCR7+ PD-1- TIGIT-. The receptors come from a human donor in good health.

This clonotype is called medium-sized (0.01 to 0.1%) based on its frequency. CDR3 region: CASSFRQGGGDTEAFF. The V call is TRBV12-3 or TRBV12-4, the J call TRBJ1-1; without DNA, the TCRdb call of TRBD1 cannot be checked. This CDR3 region has 16 residues.

The rearrangement joins TRBV4-1 to TRBJ2-7; the TRBD2 assignment by TCRdb is unverifiable without DNA. Germline V CDR1 and CDR2: MGHRA, YSYEKL. CDR3 length: 16 residues. The CDR3 sequence is CASSQDETSGDYEQYF.

This clonotype is called medium-sized based on its frequency. J is TRBJ2-1 and V is TRBV14; TCRdb outputs TRBD2, but without DNA this stays unchecked. This CDR3 contains 16 residues. The germline V gene encodes CDR1 SGHDN and CDR2 FVKESK. The CDR3 sequence is CASSQVAGGGGNEQFF.

The rearrangement links TRBV20-1 to TRBJ2-7; as DNA is missing, the TRBD1 call by TCRdb cannot be tested. The germline V gene has CDR1 DFQATT and CDR2 SNEGSKA (reference sequence). This CDR3 comprises 14 residues. This CDR3 reads CSAPVSTSFDEQYF.

V is TRBV7-3 and J is TRBJ2-5; the TCRdb call, TRBD2, lacks DNA for checking. The length of the CDR3 is 14 residues. Germline CDR1 SGHTA, CDR2 FQGTGA. The CDR3 protein is CASSPQLGTETQYF.

Considering frequency, this clonotype is medium-sized. V and J are TRBV5-1 and TRBJ1-1. Germline CDR1 reads SGHRS; CDR2 reads YFSETQ. This CDR3 region has 13 residues. CDR3 amino acids: CASSLDPNTEAFF.

This clonotype registers medium-sized by frequency. V gene TRBV7-6 combines with J gene TRBJ2-4; the D gene TCRdb calls, TRBD2, cannot be checked with no DNA. Germline CDR1 reads SGHVS; CDR2 reads FNYEAQ. CDR3 length: 15 residues. The CDR3 is CASSPNIEGRNIQYF.

V gene TRBV28 combines with J gene TRBJ2-7; TCRdb picks TRBD2, but there is no DNA to check that call. In germline, CDR1 is MDHEN, CDR2 SYDVKM. The CDR3 runs 16 residues. This CDR3 is CASRLTGTSGTYEQYF.